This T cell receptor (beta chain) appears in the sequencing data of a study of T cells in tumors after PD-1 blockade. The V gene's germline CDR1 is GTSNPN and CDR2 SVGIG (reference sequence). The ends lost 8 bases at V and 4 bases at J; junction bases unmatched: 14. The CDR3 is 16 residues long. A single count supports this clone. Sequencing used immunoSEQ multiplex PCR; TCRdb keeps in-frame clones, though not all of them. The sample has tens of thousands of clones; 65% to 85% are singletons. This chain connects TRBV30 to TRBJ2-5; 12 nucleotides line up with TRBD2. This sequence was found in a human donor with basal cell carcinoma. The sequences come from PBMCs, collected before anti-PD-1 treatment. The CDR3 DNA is TGTGCCCGGTCGGACCCTACTAGCGGGGGGAGAGAGACCCAGTACTTC. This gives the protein CARSDPTSGGRETQYF.